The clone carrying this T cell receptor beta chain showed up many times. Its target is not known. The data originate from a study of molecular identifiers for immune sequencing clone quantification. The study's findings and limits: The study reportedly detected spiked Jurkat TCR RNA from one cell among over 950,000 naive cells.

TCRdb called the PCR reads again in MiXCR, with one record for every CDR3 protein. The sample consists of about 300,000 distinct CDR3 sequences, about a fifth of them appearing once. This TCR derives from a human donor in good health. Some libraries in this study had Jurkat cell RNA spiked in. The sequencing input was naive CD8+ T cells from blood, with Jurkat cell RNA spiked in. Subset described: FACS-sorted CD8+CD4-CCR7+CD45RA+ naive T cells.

CDR3 bases: TGTGCCAGCAGTTCGACCCCCAGCGACCAAGAGACCCAGTACTTC. It specifies CASSSTPSDQETQYF. The gene calls are TRBV28 and TRBJ2-5; D remains unclear. The V gene's germline CDR1 is MDHEN and CDR2 SYDVKM. The length of the CDR3 is 15 residues. Trimming pared 4 bases from V and 0 bases from J, leaving 12 bases between.